This T cell receptor (beta chain) emerged from a study of blood T cell repertoires in COVID-19. Background on the study: Both acute and convalescent COVID-19 samples were obtained from the United States, Italy and Spain. Sources were T cells, B-cell-depleted T cells, or PBMCs; the material itself was cDNA or gDNA.

Original processing notes: The authors estimated nucleated cell counts from reference gene primer amplification. Method: immunoSEQ multiplex PCR; TCRdb's copy keeps in-frame clones and lacks some. Clone size and V and J calls were adopted from that table, with D and trimming inferred from the DNA. The table has about 160,000 clones, more than 75% seen once. This clonotype was sampled from a human donor with acute or convalescent COVID-19. The donor label of this sample is uncertain. Sequenced: peripheral blood.

The DNA for the CDR3 is TGTGCCAGCAGGGGACAGGGGGTTTCTAACTATGGCTACACCTTC. This translates into CASRGQGVSNYGYTF. The chain links TRBV2 to TRBJ1-2; 11 bases fit TRBD1. Unmatched junction bases numbered 3, after V lost 6 bases and J lost 0 bases. This CDR3 comprises 15 residues. The germline CDR1 and CDR2 sequences are SNHLY and FYNNEI.